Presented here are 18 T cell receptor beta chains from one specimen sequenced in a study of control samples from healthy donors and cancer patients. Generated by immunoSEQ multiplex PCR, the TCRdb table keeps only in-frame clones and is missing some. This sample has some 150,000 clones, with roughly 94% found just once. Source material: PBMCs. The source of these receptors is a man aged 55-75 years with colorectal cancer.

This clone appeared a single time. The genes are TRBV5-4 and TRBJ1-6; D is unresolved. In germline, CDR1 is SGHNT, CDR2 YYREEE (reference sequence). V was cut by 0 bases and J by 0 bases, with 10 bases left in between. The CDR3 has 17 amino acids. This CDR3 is CASSLGGSSSYNSPLHF. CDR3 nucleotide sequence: TGTGCCAGCAGCTTGGGCGGCAGTAGCTCCTATAATTCACCCCTCCACTTT.

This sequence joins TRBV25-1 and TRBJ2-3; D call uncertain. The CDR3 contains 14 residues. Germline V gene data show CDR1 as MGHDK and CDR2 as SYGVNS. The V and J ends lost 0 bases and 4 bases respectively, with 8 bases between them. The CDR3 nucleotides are TGTGCCAGCAGTGAATATTACGGCTCAGATACGCAGTATTTT. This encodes CASSEYYGSDTQYF.

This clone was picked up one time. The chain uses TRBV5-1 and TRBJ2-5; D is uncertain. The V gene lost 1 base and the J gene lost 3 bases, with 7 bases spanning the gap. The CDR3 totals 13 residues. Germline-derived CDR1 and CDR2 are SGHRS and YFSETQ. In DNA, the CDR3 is TGCGCCAGCAGCTTGATGGATAAAGAGACCCAGTACTTC. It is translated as CASSLMDKETQYF.

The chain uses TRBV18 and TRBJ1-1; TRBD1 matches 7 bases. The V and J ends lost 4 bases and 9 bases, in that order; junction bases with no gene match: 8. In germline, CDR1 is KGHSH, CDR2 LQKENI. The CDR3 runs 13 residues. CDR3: CASSRGQSEKAFF. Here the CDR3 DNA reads TGTGCCAGCTCACGGGGACAGTCGGAAAAAGCTTTCTTT.

The CDR3 nucleotides are TGTGCCAGCAGCGTAGGGAGGTTAGATACGCAGTATTTT. Amino acids: CASSVGRLDTQYF. The chain uses TRBV9 and TRBJ2-3; D is perhaps TRBD2 (5 bases). Between the trimmed V and J ends, which lost 0 bases and 5 bases, there was a span of 7 bases. The germline V gene encodes CDR1 SGDLS and CDR2 YYNGEE. The CDR3 totals 13 residues.

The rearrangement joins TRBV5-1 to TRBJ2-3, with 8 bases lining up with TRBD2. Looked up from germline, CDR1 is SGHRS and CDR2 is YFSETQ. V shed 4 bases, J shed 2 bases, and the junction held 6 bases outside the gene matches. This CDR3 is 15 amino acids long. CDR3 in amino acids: CASSGTSENTDTQYF. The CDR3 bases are TGCGCCAGCAGCGGGACTAGTGAAAACACAGATACGCAGTATTTT. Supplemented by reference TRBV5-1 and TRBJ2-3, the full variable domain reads KAGVTQTPRYLIKTRGQQVTLSCSPISGHRSVSWYQQTPGQGLQFLFEYFSETQRNKGNFPGRFSGRQFSNSRSEMNVSTLELGDSALYLCASSGTSENTDTQYFGPGTRLTVL.

In nucleotides, the CDR3 is TGTGCCAGCAGCAAAGAGATCAGAACAGGGGGAGGCGAGCAGTACTTC. Its protein is CASSKEIRTGGGEQYF. V is TRBV21-1 and J is TRBJ2-7; TRBD1, the table's D call, lacks a check against the DNA. TRBV21-1 constitutes a pseudogene. The CDR3 is made up of 16 amino acids.

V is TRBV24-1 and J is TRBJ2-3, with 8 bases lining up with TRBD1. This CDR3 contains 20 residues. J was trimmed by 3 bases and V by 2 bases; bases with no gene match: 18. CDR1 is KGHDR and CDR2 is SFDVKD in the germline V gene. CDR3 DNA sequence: TGTGCCACCAGTGATTCCCGGACAGGGCCCTTAGATACGGGGACAGATACGCAGTATTTT. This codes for CATSDSRTGPLDTGTDTQYF.

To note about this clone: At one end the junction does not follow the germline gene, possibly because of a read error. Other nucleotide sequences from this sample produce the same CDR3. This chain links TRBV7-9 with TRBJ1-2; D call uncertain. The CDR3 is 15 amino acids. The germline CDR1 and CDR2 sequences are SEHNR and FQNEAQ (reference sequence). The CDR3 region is CASSLGSPGNYGYTF. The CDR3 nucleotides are TGTGCTAGCAGCTTAGGGTCCCCGGGTAACTATGGCTACACCTTC.

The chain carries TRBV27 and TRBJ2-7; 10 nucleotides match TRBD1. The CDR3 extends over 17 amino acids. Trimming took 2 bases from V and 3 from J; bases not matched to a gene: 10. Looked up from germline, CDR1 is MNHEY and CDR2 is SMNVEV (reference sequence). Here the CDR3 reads CASSLAPGQGYGYEQYF. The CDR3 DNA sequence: TGTGCCAGCAGTTTAGCACCGGGACAGGGGTACGGCTACGAGCAGTACTTC.

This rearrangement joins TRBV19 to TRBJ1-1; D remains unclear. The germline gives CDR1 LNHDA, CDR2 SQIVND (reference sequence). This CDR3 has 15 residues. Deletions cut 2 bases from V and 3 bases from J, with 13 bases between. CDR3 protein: CASSIYSPGDTEAFF. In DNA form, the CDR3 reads TGTGCCAGTAGTATATATTCCCCTGGGGACACTGAAGCTTTCTTT. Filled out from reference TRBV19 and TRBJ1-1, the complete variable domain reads DGGITQSPKYLFRKEGQNVTLSCEQNLNHDAMYWYRQDPGQGLRLIYYSQIVNDFQKGDIAEGYSVSREKKESFPLTVTSAQKNPTAFYLCASSIYSPGDTEAFFGQGTRLTVV.

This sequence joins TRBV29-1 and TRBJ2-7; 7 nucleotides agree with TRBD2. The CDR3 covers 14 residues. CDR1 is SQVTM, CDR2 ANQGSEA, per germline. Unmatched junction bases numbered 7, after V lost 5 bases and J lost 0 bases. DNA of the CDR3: TGCAGCGTTCTCAGGAGCGGGGACTCCTACGAGCAGTACTTC. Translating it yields CSVLRSGDSYEQYF.

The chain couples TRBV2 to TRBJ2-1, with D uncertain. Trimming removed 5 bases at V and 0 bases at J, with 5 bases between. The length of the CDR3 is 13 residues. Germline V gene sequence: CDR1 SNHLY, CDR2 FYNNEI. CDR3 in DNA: TGTGCCAGCAGTACAAGCTCCTACAATGAGCAGTTCTTC. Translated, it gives CASSTSSYNEQFF.

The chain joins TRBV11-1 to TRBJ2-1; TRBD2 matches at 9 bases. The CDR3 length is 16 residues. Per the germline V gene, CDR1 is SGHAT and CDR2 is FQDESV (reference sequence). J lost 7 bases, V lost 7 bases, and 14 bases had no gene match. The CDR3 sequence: CASTPPSGLAGNEQFF. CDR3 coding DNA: TGTGCCAGCACCCCTCCCAGCGGGCTAGCGGGGAATGAGCAGTTCTTC.

CDR3 sequence (DNA): TGTGCCATCAGTGTGGGTCTCGACCAAGAGACCCAGTACTTC. Amino acid sequence: CAISVGLDQETQYF. This sequence joins TRBV10-3 and TRBJ2-5; D is uncertain. In germline, CDR1 is ENHRY, CDR2 SYGVKD. V was pared by 4 bases and J by 0 bases, with 9 bases between. There are 14 residues in the CDR3.

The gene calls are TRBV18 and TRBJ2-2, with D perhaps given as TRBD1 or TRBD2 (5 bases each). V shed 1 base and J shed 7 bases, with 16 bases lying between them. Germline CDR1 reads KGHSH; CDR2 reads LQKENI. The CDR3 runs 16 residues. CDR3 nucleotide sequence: TGTGCCAGCTCACCACAAGAGGGGACCTCCGGCGGGGAGCTGTTTTTT. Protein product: CASSPQEGTSGGELFF.

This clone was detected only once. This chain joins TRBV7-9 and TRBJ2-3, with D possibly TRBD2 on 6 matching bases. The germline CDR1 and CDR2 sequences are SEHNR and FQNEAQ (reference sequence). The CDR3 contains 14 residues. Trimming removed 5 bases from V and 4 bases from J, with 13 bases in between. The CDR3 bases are TGTGCCAGCAGCAAACTAGCCGTGTCAGATACGCAGTATTTT. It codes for CASSKLAVSDTQYF.

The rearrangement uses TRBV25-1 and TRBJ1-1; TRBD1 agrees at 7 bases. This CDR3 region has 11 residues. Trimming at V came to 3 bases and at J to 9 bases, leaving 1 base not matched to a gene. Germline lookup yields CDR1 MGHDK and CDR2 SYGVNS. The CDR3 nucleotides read TGTGCCAGCAGTGACAGGGGGAAAGCTTTCTTT. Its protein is CASSDRGKAFF.